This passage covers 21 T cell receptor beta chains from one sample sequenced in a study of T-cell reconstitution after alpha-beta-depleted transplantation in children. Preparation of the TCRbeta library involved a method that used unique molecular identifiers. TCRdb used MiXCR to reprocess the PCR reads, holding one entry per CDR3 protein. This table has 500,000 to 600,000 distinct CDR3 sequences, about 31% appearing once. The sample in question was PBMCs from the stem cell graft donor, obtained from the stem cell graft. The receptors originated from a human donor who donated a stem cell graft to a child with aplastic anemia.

As DNA, the CDR3 is TGTGCCAGCTCACCAGGATCCCATCGGGATGAAAAACTGTTTTTT. It specifies CASSPGSHRDEKLFF. The chain joins TRBV18 to TRBJ1-4; D not resolved. The length of the CDR3 is 15 residues. The V and J ends lost 2 bases and 6 bases respectively, with 13 bases between them. Germline loops: CDR1 KGHSH, CDR2 LQKENI. The full variable domain, rest sourced from reference TRBV18 and TRBJ1-4, is NAGVMQNPRHLVRRRGQEARLRCSPMKGHSHVYWYRQLPEEGLKFMVYLQKENIIDESGMPKERFSAEFPKEGPSILRIQQVVRGDSAAYFCASSPGSHRDEKLFFGSGTQLSVL.

The DNA for the CDR3 is TGCGCCAGCAGCTTGGGGGTCACAGGGCCCTTGAACACTGAAGCTTTCTTT. Amino acids: CASSLGVTGPLNTEAFF. The gene calls are TRBV5-1 and TRBJ1-1; maybe TRBD1 (6 bases). CDR3 size: 17 residues. V lost 0 bases to trimming and J lost 0 bases, with 15 bases between them. Per the germline V gene, CDR1 is SGHRS and CDR2 is YFSETQ. Filled out from reference TRBV5-1 and TRBJ1-1, the complete variable domain reads KAGVTQTPRYLIKTRGQQVTLSCSPISGHRSVSWYQQTPGQGLQFLFEYFSETQRNKGNFPGRFSGRQFSNSRSEMNVSTLELGDSALYLCASSLGVTGPLNTEAFFGQGTRLTVV.

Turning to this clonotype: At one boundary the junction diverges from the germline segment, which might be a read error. The chain's CDR3 is CSVVTGRVNIEAFF. The CDR3 nucleotides are TGCAGCGTAGTAACAGGGAGAGTGAACATTGAAGCTTTCTTT. This rearrangement joins TRBV29-1 to TRBJ1-1; TRBD1 might be the D (6 bases). Germline CDR1 is SQVTM and CDR2 is ANQGSEA. The CDR3 loop spans 14 amino acids.

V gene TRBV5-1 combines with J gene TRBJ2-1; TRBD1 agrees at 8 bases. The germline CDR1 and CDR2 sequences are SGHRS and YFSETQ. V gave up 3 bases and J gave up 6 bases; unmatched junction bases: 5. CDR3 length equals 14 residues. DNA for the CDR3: TGCGCCAGCAGCTCCGGGACAGGATCCAATGAGCAGTTCTTC. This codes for CASSSGTGSNEQFF.

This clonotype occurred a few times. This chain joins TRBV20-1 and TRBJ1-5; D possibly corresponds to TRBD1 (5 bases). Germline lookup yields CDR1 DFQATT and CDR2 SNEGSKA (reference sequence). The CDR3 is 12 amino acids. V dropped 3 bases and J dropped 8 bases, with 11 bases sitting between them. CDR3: CSASGREKPQHF. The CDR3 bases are TGCAGTGCTAGTGGCAGGGAAAAGCCCCAGCATTTT.

The CDR3 sequence: CSARDLQRETGEQYV. DNA for the CDR3: TGCAGTGCTAGAGATCTCCAGCGGGAGACGGGGGAGCAGTACGTC. The genes are TRBV20-1 and TRBJ2-7, with TRBD2 identical over 8 bases. V lost 0 bases, J lost 7 bases, and 11 bases stayed unmatched. CDR3 length: 15 residues. In germline, CDR1 is DFQATT, CDR2 SNEGSKA (reference sequence).

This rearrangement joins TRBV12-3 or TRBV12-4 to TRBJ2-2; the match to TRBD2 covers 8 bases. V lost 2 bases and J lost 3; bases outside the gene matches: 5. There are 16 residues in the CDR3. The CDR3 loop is CASSLSAGEHTGELFF. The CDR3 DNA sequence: TGTGCCAGCAGTTTATCAGCGGGAGAGCACACCGGGGAGCTGTTTTTT.

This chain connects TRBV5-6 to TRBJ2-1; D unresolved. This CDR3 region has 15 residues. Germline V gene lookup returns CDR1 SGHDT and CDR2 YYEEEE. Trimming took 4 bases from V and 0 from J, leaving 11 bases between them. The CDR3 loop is CASSKHQFSYNEQFF. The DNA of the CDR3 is TGTGCCAGCAGCAAGCATCAGTTCTCCTACAATGAGCAGTTCTTC.

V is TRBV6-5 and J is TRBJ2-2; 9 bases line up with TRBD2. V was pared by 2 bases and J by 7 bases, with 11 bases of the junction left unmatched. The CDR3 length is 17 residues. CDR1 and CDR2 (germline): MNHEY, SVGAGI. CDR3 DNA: TGTGCCAGCAGTTACACGCTAGCGGGATTTTTAGGCGGGGAGCTGTTTTTT. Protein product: CASSYTLAGFLGGELFF.

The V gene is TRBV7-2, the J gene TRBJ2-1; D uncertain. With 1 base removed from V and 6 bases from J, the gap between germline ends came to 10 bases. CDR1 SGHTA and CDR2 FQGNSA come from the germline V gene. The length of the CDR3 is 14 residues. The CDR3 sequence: CASSLGPSGNEQFF. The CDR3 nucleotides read TGTGCCAGCAGCTTAGGACCCTCGGGCAATGAGCAGTTCTTC.

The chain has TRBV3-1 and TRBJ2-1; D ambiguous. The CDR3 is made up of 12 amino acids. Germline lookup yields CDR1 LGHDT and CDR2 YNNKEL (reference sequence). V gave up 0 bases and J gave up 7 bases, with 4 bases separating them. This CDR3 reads CASSQDWNEQFF. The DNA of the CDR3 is TGTGCCAGCAGCCAAGACTGGAATGAGCAGTTCTTC.

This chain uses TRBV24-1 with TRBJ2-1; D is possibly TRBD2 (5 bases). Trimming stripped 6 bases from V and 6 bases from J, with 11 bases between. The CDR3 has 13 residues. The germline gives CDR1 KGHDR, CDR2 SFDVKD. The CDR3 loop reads CATSSGAPNEQFF. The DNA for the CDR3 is TGTGCCACCAGTAGCGGAGCCCCCAATGAGCAGTTCTTC.

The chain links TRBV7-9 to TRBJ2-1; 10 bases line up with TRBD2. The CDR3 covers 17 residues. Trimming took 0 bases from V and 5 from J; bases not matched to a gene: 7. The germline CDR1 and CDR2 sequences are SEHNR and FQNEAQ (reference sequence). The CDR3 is CASSLAASGSSHNEQFF. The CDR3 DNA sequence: TGTGCCAGCAGCTTAGCGGCTAGCGGGAGTTCCCACAATGAGCAGTTCTTC. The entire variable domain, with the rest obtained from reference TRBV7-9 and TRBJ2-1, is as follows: DTGVSQNPRHKITKRGQNVTFRCDPISEHNRLYWYRQTLGQGPEFLTYFQNEAQLEKSRLLSDRFSAERPKGSFSTLEIQRTEQGDSAMYLCASSLAASGSSHNEQFFGPGTRLTVL.

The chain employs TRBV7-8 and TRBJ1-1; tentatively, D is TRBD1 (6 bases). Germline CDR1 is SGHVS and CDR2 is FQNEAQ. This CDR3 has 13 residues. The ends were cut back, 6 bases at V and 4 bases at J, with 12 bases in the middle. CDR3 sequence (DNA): TGTGCCAGCAGTCGAGAAGGGGGCACTGAAGCTTTCTTT. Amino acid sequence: CASSREGGTEAFF.

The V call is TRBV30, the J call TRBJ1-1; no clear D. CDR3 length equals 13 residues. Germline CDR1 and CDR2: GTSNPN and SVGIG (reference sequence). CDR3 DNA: TGTGCGGGGAGAAGTGGCCTTCACACTGAAGCTTTCTTT. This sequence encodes CAGRSGLHTEAFF.

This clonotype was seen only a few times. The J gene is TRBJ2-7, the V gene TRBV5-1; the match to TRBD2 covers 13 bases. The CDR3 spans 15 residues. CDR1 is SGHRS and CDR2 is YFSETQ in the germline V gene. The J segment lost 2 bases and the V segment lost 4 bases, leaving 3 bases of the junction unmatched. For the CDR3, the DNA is TGCGCCAGCAGCCGCGGACTAGCGGGAGCCTACGAGCAGTACGTC. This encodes CASSRGLAGAYEQYV.

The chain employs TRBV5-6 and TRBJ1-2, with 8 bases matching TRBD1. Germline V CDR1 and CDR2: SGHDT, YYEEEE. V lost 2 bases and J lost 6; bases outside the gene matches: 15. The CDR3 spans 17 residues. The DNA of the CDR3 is TGTGCCAGCAGCTTCGTCCAGGGGGCGCGTCGGAATCATGGCTACACCTTC. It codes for CASSFVQGARRNHGYTF. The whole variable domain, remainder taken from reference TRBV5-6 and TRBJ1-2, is DAGVTQSPTHLIKTRGQQVTLRCSPKSGHDTVSWYQQALGQGPQFIFQYYEEEERQRGNFPDRFSGHQFPNYSSELNVNALLLGDSALYLCASSFVQGARRNHGYTFGSGTRLTVV.

The CDR3 bases are TGTGCCAGCTCCCTCACCACTAGCGGGGGTGACAATGAGCAGTTCTTC. This translates into CASSLTTSGGDNEQFF. V and J are TRBV18 and TRBJ2-1; 11 nucleotides agree with TRBD2. V dropped 6 bases and J dropped 5; count of bases not matched to a gene: 9. From germline, CDR1 is KGHSH and CDR2 LQKENI. The CDR3 covers 16 residues.

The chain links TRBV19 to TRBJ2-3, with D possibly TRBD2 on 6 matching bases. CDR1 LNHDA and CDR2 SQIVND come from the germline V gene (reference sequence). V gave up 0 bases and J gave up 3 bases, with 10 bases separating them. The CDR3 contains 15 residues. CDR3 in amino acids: CASSIDGSGTDTQYF. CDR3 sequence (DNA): TGTGCCAGTAGTATAGACGGTAGCGGAACAGATACGCAGTATTTT.

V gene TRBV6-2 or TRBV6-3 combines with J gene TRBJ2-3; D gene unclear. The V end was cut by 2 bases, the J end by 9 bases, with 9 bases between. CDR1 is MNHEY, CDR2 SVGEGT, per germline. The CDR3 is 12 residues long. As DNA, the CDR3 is TGTGCCAGCAGTTACAGGACCGAGACGCAGTATTTT. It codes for CASSYRTETQYF.

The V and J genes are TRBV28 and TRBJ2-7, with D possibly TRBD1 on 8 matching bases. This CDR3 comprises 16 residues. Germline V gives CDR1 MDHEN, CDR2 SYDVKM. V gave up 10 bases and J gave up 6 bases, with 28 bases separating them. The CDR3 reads CATEGGRRDRPGEQYF. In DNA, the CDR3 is TGTGCCACCGAGGGGGGGAGGCGGGACAGGCCAGGCGAGCAGTACTTC. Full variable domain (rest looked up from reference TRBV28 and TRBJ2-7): DVKVTQSSRYLVKRTGEKVFLECVQDMDHENMFWYRQDPGLGLRLIYFSYDVKMKEKGDIPEGYSVSREKKERFSLILESASTNQTSMYLCATEGGRRDRPGEQYFGPGTRLTVT.